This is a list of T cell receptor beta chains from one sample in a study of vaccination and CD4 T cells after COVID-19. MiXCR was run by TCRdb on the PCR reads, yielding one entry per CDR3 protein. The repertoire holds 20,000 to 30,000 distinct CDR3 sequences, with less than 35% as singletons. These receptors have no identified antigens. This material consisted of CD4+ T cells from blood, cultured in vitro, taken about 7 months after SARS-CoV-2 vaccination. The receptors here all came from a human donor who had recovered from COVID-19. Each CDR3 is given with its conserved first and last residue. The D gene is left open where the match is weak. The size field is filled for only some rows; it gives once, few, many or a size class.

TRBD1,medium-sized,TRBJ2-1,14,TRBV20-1,TGCAGTGCAGGGGGCTTAGCCCGGGGCAATGAGCAGTTCTTC,CSAGGLARGNEQFF
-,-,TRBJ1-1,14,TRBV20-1,TGCAGTGCTAGAGATCTAGGGTTGAACACTGAAGCTTTCTTT,CSARDLGLNTEAFF
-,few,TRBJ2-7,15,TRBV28,TGTGCCAGCAGTTGGACAGTCAGAACGGTGAACGAGCAGTACTTC,CASSWTVRTVNEQYF
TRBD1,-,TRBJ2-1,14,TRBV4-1,TGCGCCAGCAGCCGAGGGACAGGGGTCAATGAGCAGTTCTTC,CASSRGTGVNEQFF
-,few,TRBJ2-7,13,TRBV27,TGTGCCAGCAGGGGCTCGGCGAGGGACGAGCAGTACTTC,CASRGSARDEQYF
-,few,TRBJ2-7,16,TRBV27,TGTGCCAGCAGTTTAGAGGGCGGGACCTGGCTGAGCGAGCAGTACTTC,CASSLEGGTWLSEQYF
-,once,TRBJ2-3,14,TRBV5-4,TGTGCCAGCAGACTCAACCTCGGCACAGATACGCAGTATTTT,CASRLNLGTDTQYF
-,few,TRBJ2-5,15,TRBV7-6,TGTGCCAGCAGCTACTACGGGAGACTCCAAGAGACCCAGTACTTC,CASSYYGRLQETQYF
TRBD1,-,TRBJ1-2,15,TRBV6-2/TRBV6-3,TGTGCCAGCAGTTACTCGGGACAGGTCAACTATGGCTACACCTTC,CASSYSGQVNYGYTF
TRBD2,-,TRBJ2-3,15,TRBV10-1,TGCGCCAGCAGTGAGGTAGCGGGAGGGCCTTATACGCAGTATTTT,CASSEVAGGPYTQYF
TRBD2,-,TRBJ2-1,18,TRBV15,TGTGCCACCAGCAGAACTACTAGCGGGAGGGTCCCTGATGATGAGCAGTTCTTC,CATSRTTSGRVPDDEQFF
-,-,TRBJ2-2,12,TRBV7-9,TGTGCCAGCAGCTTAAACACCGGGGAGCTGTTTTTT,CASSLNTGELFF
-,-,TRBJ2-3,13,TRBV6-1,TGTGCCAGCGGCGGCCTTCCCGTGAATACGCAGTATTTT,CASGGLPVNTQYF
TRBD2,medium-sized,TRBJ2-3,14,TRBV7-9,TGTGCCAGCAGCCCAGGACTAGCGACAGATACGCAGTATTTT,CASSPGLATDTQYF
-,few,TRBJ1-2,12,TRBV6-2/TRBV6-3,TGTGCCAGCAGTCGCGGACATATGAGCTACACCTTC,CASSRGHMSYTF
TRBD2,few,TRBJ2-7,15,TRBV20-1,TGCAGTGCTAGAGGTAAAGCGGGAGGGACCTACGAGCAGTACTTC,CSARGKAGGTYEQYF
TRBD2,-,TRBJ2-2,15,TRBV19,TGTGCCAGTAGTGCGACTAGCGGAGGGGGCGGGGAGCTGTTTTTT,CASSATSGGGGELFF
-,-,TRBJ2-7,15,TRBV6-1,TGTGCCGGCAGTAAATTAACGGGGACTTTCTACGAGCAGTACTTC,CAGSKLTGTFYEQYF
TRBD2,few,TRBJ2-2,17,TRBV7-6,TGTGCCAGCAGCTTAGTACCCATGACTAGCGGCACCGGGGAGCTGTTTTTT,CASSLVPMTSGTGELFF
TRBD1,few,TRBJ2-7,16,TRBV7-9,TGTGCCAGCAGCCCAAAGCTGGGGACAGGGGTCTACGAGCAGTACTTC,CASSPKLGTGVYEQYF
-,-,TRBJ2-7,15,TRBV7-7,TGTGCTAGCAGCCAAGGGCCCAAGGGGGGATACGAGCAGTACTTC,CASSQGPKGGYEQYF
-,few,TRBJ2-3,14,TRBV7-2,TGTGCCAGCAGGGAGGCCGTAGTCACAGATACGCAGTATTTT,CASREAVVTDTQYF
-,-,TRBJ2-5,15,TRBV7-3,TGTGCCAGCAGCCCAGGGGCGAGGGGGAGAGAGACCCAGTACTTC,CASSPGARGRETQYF
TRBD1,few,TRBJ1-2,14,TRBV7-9,TGTGCCAGCAGCTCCGCAGGGGGCGACTATGGCTACACCTTC,CASSSAGGDYGYTF
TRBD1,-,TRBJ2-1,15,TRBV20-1,TGCAGTGCTAGTCGGGACAGCTCTTCTTACAATGAGCAGTTCTTC,CSASRDSSSYNEQFF
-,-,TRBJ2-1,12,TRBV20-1,TGCGGGGGGTGGAGAAGCTACAATGAGCAGTTCTTC,CGGWRSYNEQFF
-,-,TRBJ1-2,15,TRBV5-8,TGTGCCAGCAGGCGAGTTGTGCGAGGAGGCTATGGCTACACCTTC,CASRRVVRGGYGYTF
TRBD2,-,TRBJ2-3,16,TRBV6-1,TGTGCCAGCAGTGTAGAAGCGGGGGCTAGCACAGATACGCAGTATTTT,CASSVEAGASTDTQYF
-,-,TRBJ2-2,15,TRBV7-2,TGTGCCAGCAGCTTCTTAACAGTCGGCGCCGGGGAGCTGTTTTTT,CASSFLTVGAGELFF
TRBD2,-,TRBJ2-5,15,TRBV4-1,TGCGCCAGCAGCTTACAACCGGGACTAAAAGAGACCCAGTACTTC,CASSLQPGLKETQYF
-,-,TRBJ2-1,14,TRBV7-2,TGTGCCAGCAGCTTAGGGCTGGCATACAATGAGCAGTTCTTC,CASSLGLAYNEQFF
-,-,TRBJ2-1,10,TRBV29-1,TGCAGCGTTGGCCACAATGAGCAGTTCTTC,CSVGHNEQFF
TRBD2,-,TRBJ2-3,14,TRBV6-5,TGTGCCAGCAGTTTAGCGGGACCCACAGATACGAAGTATTTT,CASSLAGPTDTKYF
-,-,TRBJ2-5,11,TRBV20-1,TGCAGTGCTAGGGGAGAAGAGACCCAGTACTTC,CSARGEETQYF